These 27 T cell receptor beta chains were all obtained from the same sample, sequenced in a study of beta chain features in type 1 diabetes. Reverse transcribing all isolated RNA meant expressed TCRB transcripts were sequenced. Sequenced by immunoSEQ multiplex PCR; TCRdb stores in-frame clones only, minus some. The sample has a few hundred thousand clones, around 10% seen once. Material: naive CD4+ T cells from blood. The receptors were sampled from a woman aged 18-29 years in good health.

This clone appeared many times. The rearrangement uses TRBV23-1 and TRBJ2-7, with D possibly matching TRBD1 (5 bases). TRBV23-1 is an ORF, and what it does is uncertain. Between the trimmed V and J ends, which lost 7 bases and 7 bases, there was a span of 14 bases. The CDR3 is 12 residues long. The CDR3 nucleotides are TGCGCCAGCATTCGGGCAGGGTCTGAGCAGTACTTC. It yields the protein CASIRAGSEQYF.

V gene TRBV5-1 combines with J gene TRBJ2-1; 12 bases align to TRBD2. The CDR3 covers 16 residues. The germline V gene encodes CDR1 SGHRS and CDR2 YFSETQ. Trimming took 0 bases from V and 7 from J; bases not matched to a gene: 5. The CDR3 region is CASSLAASGRGNEQFF. CDR3 nucleotides: TGCGCCAGCAGCTTGGCGGCTAGCGGGAGGGGAAATGAGCAGTTCTTC.

This clone was counted a few times. This sequence joins TRBV19 and TRBJ1-1; D possibly corresponds to TRBD1 (5 bases). Trimming left V 5 bases short and J 3 bases short, with 13 bases between. CDR3 size: 14 residues. CDR1 and CDR2 (germline): LNHDA, SQIVND (reference sequence). DNA of the CDR3: TGTGCCAGTAGTCAGATAGACAGAGACACTGAAGCTTTCTTT. This codes for CASSQIDRDTEAFF.

This chain connects TRBV18 to TRBJ1-3; perhaps TRBD1 as D (6 bases). This CDR3 spans 16 amino acids. Per germline, CDR1 KGHSH and CDR2 LQKENI. V was clipped by 2 bases and J by 1 base, with 12 bases between them. CDR3 nucleotide sequence: TGTGCCAGCTCACCAGGCGCGACAGGTTCTGGAAACACCATATATTTT. Translation: CASSPGATGSGNTIYF.

This clone turned up a few times. The J gene is TRBJ2-7, the V gene TRBV28, with D perhaps matching TRBD1 (5 bases). In germline, CDR1 is MDHEN, CDR2 SYDVKM. This CDR3 is 12 amino acids long. V lost 6 bases and J lost 11, with 17 bases in between. The CDR3 region has the DNA TGTGCCAGCAGCTGGGATGACAGAGCGAAGTACTTC. This translates into CASSWDDRAKYF.

This clone was detected a few times. At the DNA level, this CDR3 is encoded by other sequences in the same sample as well. The chain joins TRBV19 to TRBJ1-2; possible D gene TRBD1, 6 bases. Per the germline V gene, CDR1 is LNHDA and CDR2 is SQIVND (reference sequence). The CDR3 totals 13 residues. V lost 2 bases and J lost 2, with 6 bases in between. CDR3 DNA: TGTGCCAGTAGTATACAGGGGAACTATGGCTACACCTTC. Translating gives CASSIQGNYGYTF.

This clone was detected only a few times. V and J are TRBV2 and TRBJ1-1; 9 bases fit TRBD1. J lost 8 bases, V lost 7 bases, and 5 bases had no gene match. Per germline, CDR1 SNHLY and CDR2 FYNNEI. The CDR3 is 12 residues long. CDR3 loop: CASNTGGKEAFF. The CDR3 DNA is TGTGCCAGCAATACAGGGGGCAAAGAAGCTTTCTTT.

This clone was picked up a small number of times. The J gene is TRBJ2-7, the V gene TRBV2, with 8 nucleotides matching TRBD1. The CDR3 runs to 13 residues. Germline CDR1 and CDR2: SNHLY and FYNNEI. The junction had 5 bases not matched to a gene; V was cut back by 6 bases and J by 4 bases. The DNA of the CDR3 is TGTGCCAGCAGCCCGACAGGGGAGTACGAGCAGTACTTC. Protein sequence: CASSPTGEYEQYF.

This clone was counted a few times. The CDR3 reads CASSLGTGAYYGYTF. In DNA form, the CDR3 reads TGTGCCAGCAGCTTGGGGACAGGGGCCTACTATGGCTACACCTTC. The rearrangement uses TRBV11-2 and TRBJ1-2; 10 bases map to TRBD1. This CDR3 region has 15 residues. The J segment lost 3 bases and the V segment lost 3 bases, leaving 4 bases of the junction unmatched. Germline V gives CDR1 SGHAT, CDR2 FQNNGV.

The V gene is TRBV18, the J gene TRBJ2-5; D uncertain. Looked up from germline, CDR1 is KGHSH and CDR2 is LQKENI. Between the trimmed V and J ends, which lost 3 bases and 5 bases, there was a span of 13 bases. The CDR3 length is 14 residues. The CDR3 DNA reads as TGTGCCAGCTCACCCCCGGTCCCGAGGGAGACCCAGTACTTC. Protein: CASSPPVPRETQYF.

The genes are TRBV6-1 and TRBJ2-4; a possible D gene is TRBD1 (6 bases). Germline-derived CDR1 and CDR2 are MNHNS and SASEGT. This CDR3 is built from 17 residues. The V and J ends lost 4 bases and 0 bases respectively, with 16 bases between them. CDR3 protein: CASSVKSGHIAKNIQYF. The CDR3 DNA reads TGTGCCAGCAGTGTCAAGTCGGGACACATAGCCAAAAACATTCAGTACTTC.

This clone was picked up a small number of times. Other DNA sequences from this sample encode an identical CDR3 as well. The chain combines TRBV18 with TRBJ2-7, with a possible D match to TRBD2 (6 bases). CDR1 is KGHSH and CDR2 is LQKENI in the germline V gene. The V end lost 3 bases, the J end lost 5 bases, and 8 bases lay between the germline ends. This CDR3 contains 12 residues. As DNA, the CDR3 is TGTGCCAGCTCACCGTCGGGGGACGAGCAGTACTTC. Translated, it gives CASSPSGDEQYF. Full variable domain (rest looked up from reference TRBV18 and TRBJ2-7): NAGVMQNPRHLVRRRGQEARLRCSPMKGHSHVYWYRQLPEEGLKFMVYLQKENIIDESGMPKERFSAEFPKEGPSILRIQQVVRGDSAAYFCASSPSGDEQYFGPGTRLTVT.

This clone was seen a few times. J is TRBJ1-1 and V is TRBV18; 7 bases line up with TRBD1. The CDR3 sequence is 17 residues long. Looked up from germline, CDR1 is KGHSH and CDR2 is LQKENI. V trimming: 1 base; J trimming: 0 bases; junction bases outside the gene matches: 8. CDR3 bases: TGTGCCAGCTCACCACTTGGACAGGCGATCATGAACACTGAAGCTTTCTTT. This sequence encodes CASSPLGQAIMNTEAFF.

This clone turned up a few times. The chain couples TRBV2 to TRBJ1-2; possibly TRBD1 for D (6 bases). This CDR3 contains 13 residues. Deletions cut 3 bases from V and 4 bases from J, with 9 bases between. Germline values: CDR1 SNHLY, CDR2 FYNNEI. The CDR3 region has the DNA TGTGCCAGCAGTGATAGGACAGTCTATGGCTACACCTTC. Translating it yields CASSDRTVYGYTF.

The genes are TRBV5-1 and TRBJ1-1, with no clear D. Per the germline V gene, CDR1 is SGHRS and CDR2 is YFSETQ. The CDR3 totals 17 residues. The germline V and J ends were trimmed by 0 bases and 2 bases, with 17 bases remaining between them. This chain's CDR3 is CASSLVAESFVNTEAFF. The CDR3 DNA follows: TGCGCCAGCAGCTTGGTAGCAGAGAGTTTTGTAAACACTGAAGCTTTCTTT.

CDR3 in amino acids: CASSLIPVLAKNIQYF. Here the CDR3 DNA reads TGTGCCAGCAGCTTAATTCCGGTTCTAGCCAAAAACATTCAGTACTTC. The genes are TRBV7-3 and TRBJ2-4; D is uncertain. The V end lost 1 base, the J end lost 0 bases, and 10 bases lay between the germline ends. This CDR3 has 16 residues. CDR1 is SGHTA and CDR2 is FQGTGA in the germline V gene. Using reference TRBV7-3 and TRBJ2-4 for the parts outside the CDR3, the full variable domain is GAGVSQTPSNKVTEKGKYVELRCDPISGHTALYWYRQSLGQGPEFLIYFQGTGAADDSGLPNDRFFAVRPEGSVSTLKIQRTERGDSAVYLCASSLIPVLAKNIQYFGAGTRLSVL.

This clone was observed a handful of times. This chain joins TRBV7-2 and TRBJ2-2, with D possibly being TRBD2 (5 bases). Per the germline V gene, CDR1 is SGHTA and CDR2 is FQGNSA. The CDR3 is 15 residues long. V lost 1 base and J 3 bases, leaving 9 bases between the germline ends. The CDR3 loop reads CASSLGRVDTGELFF. The CDR3 DNA reads TGTGCCAGCAGCTTAGGGCGGGTGGACACCGGGGAGCTGTTTTTT.

The rearrangement joins TRBV5-6 to TRBJ2-2, with a tentative D call TRBD2 (5 bases). This CDR3 contains 16 residues. CDR1 and CDR2 from the germline V gene are SGHDT and YYEEEE. Trimming removed 2 bases from V and 7 bases from J, with 18 bases in between. The CDR3 here is CASSLDGRPGVGELFF. The CDR3, as DNA: TGTGCCAGCAGCTTAGATGGGAGACCTGGGGTCGGGGAGCTGTTTTTT. Full variable domain (rest looked up from reference TRBV5-6 and TRBJ2-2): DAGVTQSPTHLIKTRGQQVTLRCSPKSGHDTVSWYQQALGQGPQFIFQYYEEEERQRGNFPDRFSGHQFPNYSSELNVNALLLGDSALYLCASSLDGRPGVGELFFGEGSRLTVL.

The V and J genes are TRBV2 and TRBJ2-3; 8 nucleotides agree with TRBD1. This CDR3 is built from 14 residues. Germline V CDR1 and CDR2: SNHLY, FYNNEI. The V gene end was trimmed by 4 bases and the J gene end by 9 bases; junction bases not matched to a gene: 9. CDR3 protein: CASSVGQGALTQYF. CDR3 nucleotides: TGTGCCAGCAGTGTGGGGCAGGGGGCCCTAACGCAGTATTTT.

The chain has TRBV9 and TRBJ2-2, with 11 bases that match TRBD1. With V trimmed by 0 bases and J by 5 bases, 9 bases remained unmatched. This CDR3 is 18 amino acids long. Germline loops: CDR1 SGDLS, CDR2 YYNGEE. As DNA, the CDR3 is TGTGCCAGCAGCGTAGGTGTGGGACAGGGGGTATGGACCGGGGAGCTGTTTTTT. Its protein product is CASSVGVGQGVWTGELFF.

This clone was recorded a few times. This chain uses TRBV18 with TRBJ1-1; D gene ambiguous. The germline V gene encodes CDR1 KGHSH and CDR2 LQKENI. There are 14 residues in the CDR3. Between the trimmed V and J ends, which lost 2 bases and 5 bases, there was a span of 12 bases. The DNA of the CDR3 is TGTGCCAGCTCACCAACGGGGAGACCGACTGAAGCTTTCTTT. Protein sequence: CASSPTGRPTEAFF.

The sample holds a few counts of this clone. The chain combines TRBV19 with TRBJ2-1; D is ambiguous. The CDR3 extends over 15 amino acids. V was shortened by 7 bases and J by 7 bases, with 20 bases between the two germline ends. Germline V gives CDR1 LNHDA, CDR2 SQIVND (reference sequence). This chain's CDR3 is CASTQYGTIKNEQFF. CDR3 DNA sequence: TGTGCCAGTACTCAATATGGCACTATCAAAAATGAGCAGTTCTTC.

Only a few counts were recorded for this clone. In nucleotides, the CDR3 is TGCAGCGCCAGGACAGGAGTTGGAAACACCATATATTTT. Translating it yields CSARTGVGNTIYF. The V and J genes are TRBV29-1 and TRBJ1-3; 7 bases are a match to TRBD1. The trim removed 7 bases at V and 3 bases at J, leaving 6 bases unmatched. CDR1 is SQVTM, CDR2 ANQGSEA, per germline. The CDR3 loop spans 13 amino acids.

This clone was detected a few times. V gene TRBV27 combines with J gene TRBJ1-1, with D uncertain. The germline gives CDR1 MNHEY, CDR2 SMNVEV (reference sequence). The CDR3 runs to 15 residues. V lost 3 bases and J lost 2, with 13 bases in between. The CDR3 DNA is TGTGCCAGCAGTTTTGCAGGTCTTGGCAACACTGAAGCTTTCTTT. This encodes CASSFAGLGNTEAFF.

This chain joins TRBV7-9 and TRBJ2-2; D is possibly TRBD2 (5 bases). Trimming removed 5 bases from V and 8 bases from J, with 24 bases in between. The CDR3 is 17 residues long. Germline CDR1 and CDR2: SEHNR and FQNEAQ (reference sequence). CDR3 protein: CASSPVRGSRPWGELFF. The CDR3 DNA sequence: TGTGCCAGCAGCCCCGTCCGCGGGTCCAGGCCCTGGGGGGAGCTGTTTTTT.

V is TRBV19 and J is TRBJ2-7; the D gene is possibly TRBD2 (7 bases). CDR3 length equals 15 residues. V dropped 4 bases and J dropped 0 bases, with 13 bases sitting between them. Germline V lookup: CDR1 LNHDA, CDR2 SQIVND (reference sequence). CDR3: CASSSRGGVSYEQYF. The CDR3 DNA is TGTGCCAGTAGTAGCCGAGGGGGGGTCTCCTACGAGCAGTACTTC.

DNA for the CDR3: TGTGCCAGCTCAAGGACAACGACTAATGAAAAACTGTTTTTT. Encoded protein: CASSRTTTNEKLFF. The rearrangement links TRBV18 to TRBJ1-4; D is possibly TRBD1 (5 bases). Germline loops: CDR1 KGHSH, CDR2 LQKENI. The CDR3 totals 14 residues. V dropped 5 bases and J dropped 2 bases, with 9 bases sitting between them.